The 4 T cell receptor beta chains listed next were all sequenced from one sample in a study of blood T cell repertoires in COVID-19. The method was immunoSEQ multiplex PCR; TCRdb's version includes in-frame clones alone and lacks a portion of them. The table lists approximately 100,000 clones, approximately 90% of them singletons. Sequenced: peripheral blood. The receptors originated from a man aged 60 to 75 with acute or convalescent COVID-19.

V usage is TRBV19 and J usage is TRBJ2-2; D possibly corresponds to TRBD2 (6 bases). CDR1 and CDR2 (germline): LNHDA, SQIVND (reference sequence). V dropped 4 bases and J dropped 7 bases, with 7 bases sitting between them. The CDR3 runs to 12 residues. As DNA, the CDR3 is TGTGCCAGTAGTAGGGACTTCGGGGAGCTGTTTTTT. Translation gives CASSRDFGELFF.

The chain has TRBV7-9 and TRBJ1-1, with 9 bases fitting TRBD1. The CDR3 is 15 amino acids. Trimming took 5 bases from V and 6 from J; bases not matched to a gene: 10. Germline-derived CDR1 and CDR2 are SEHNR and FQNEAQ (reference sequence). CDR3 residues: CASSRRTGASPEAFF. As DNA, the CDR3 is TGTGCCAGCAGCCGAAGGACAGGGGCGAGCCCTGAAGCTTTCTTT.

V is TRBV6-6 and J is TRBJ2-1; the D gene is possibly TRBD2 (5 bases). Germline CDR1 reads MNHNY; CDR2 reads SVGAGI (reference sequence). Trimming shortened V by 8 bases and J by 8 bases, and 25 bases separated the two germline ends. This CDR3 contains 16 residues. The chain's CDR3 is CASSRSPSFGRDEQFF. For the CDR3, the DNA is TGTGCCAGCTCTCGTTCTCCTAGCTTCGGCCGCGATGAGCAGTTCTTC.

The V gene is TRBV7-3, the J gene TRBJ2-3, with 7 bases identical to TRBD1. CDR1 is SGHTA, CDR2 FQGTGA, per germline. The CDR3 extends over 15 amino acids. With 3 bases clipped from V and 2 bases from J, the junction kept 5 bases outside the gene matches. CDR3 in amino acids: CASSFDRASTDTQYF. The CDR3 DNA follows: TGTGCCAGCAGCTTCGACAGGGCCTCCACAGATACGCAGTATTTT. The full variable domain, with the rest looked up from reference TRBV7-3 and TRBJ2-3, is GAGVSQTPSNKVTEKGKYVELRCDPISGHTALYWYRQSLGQGPEFLIYFQGTGAADDSGLPNDRFFAVRPEGSVSTLKIQRTERGDSAVYLCASSFDRASTDTQYFGPGTRLTVL.